This entry describes one T cell receptor beta chain. This sample was taken from a study of blood T cell repertoires in COVID-19. Measured with immunoSEQ multiplex PCR; TCRdb has only the in-frame clones, and not every one. The profile shows about 150,000 clones, around four fifths of them singletons. The Seattle site enrolled patients during active infection and followed them longitudinally. The specimen sequenced was peripheral blood. This receptor was taken from a woman older than 75 with COVID-19, enrolled during active disease.

The CDR3 spells CASSPDSGRASEQFF. The CDR3 region has the DNA TGTGCCAGCAGCCCGGATAGCGGGAGGGCCTCTGAGCAGTTCTTC. The chain recombines TRBV11-3 with TRBJ2-1; 11 bases agree with TRBD2. The CDR3 runs 15 residues. CDR1 and CDR2 from the germline V gene are SGHNT and YENEEA. The trim removed 5 bases at V and 9 bases at J, leaving 9 bases unmatched.